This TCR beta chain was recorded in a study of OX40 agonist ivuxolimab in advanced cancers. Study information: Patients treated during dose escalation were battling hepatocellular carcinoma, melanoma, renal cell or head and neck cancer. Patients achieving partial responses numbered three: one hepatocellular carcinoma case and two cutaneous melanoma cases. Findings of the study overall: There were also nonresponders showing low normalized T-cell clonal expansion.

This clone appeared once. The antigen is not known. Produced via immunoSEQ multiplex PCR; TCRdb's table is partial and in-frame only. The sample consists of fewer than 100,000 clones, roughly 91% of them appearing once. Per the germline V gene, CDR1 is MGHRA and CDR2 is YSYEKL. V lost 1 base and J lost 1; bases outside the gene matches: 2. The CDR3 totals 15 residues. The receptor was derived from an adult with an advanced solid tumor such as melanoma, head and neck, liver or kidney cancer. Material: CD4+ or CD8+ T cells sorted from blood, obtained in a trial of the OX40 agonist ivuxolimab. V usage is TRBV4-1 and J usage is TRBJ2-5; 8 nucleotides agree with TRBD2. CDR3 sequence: CASSQGTSGQETQYF. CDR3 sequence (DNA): TGCGCCAGCAGCCAAGGAACTAGCGGCCAAGAGACCCAGTACTTC.